The next 7 T cell receptor beta chains were all read from a single sample in a study of T cells after posttransplantation cyclophosphamide. Measured with immunoSEQ multiplex PCR; TCRdb has only the in-frame clones, and not every one. The table includes over 3,500 clones, 77% detected once. Busulfan-fludarabine conditioning, marrow transplant, and cyclophosphamide on days +3 and +4 were administered. The material was PBMCs, obtained 29 days after a stem cell transplant with posttransplant cyclophosphamide. These receptors originate from a male patient aged 50 to 60 who received an allogeneic stem cell transplant from an unrelated donor, was CMV-positive, and had acute GVHD only. T cells may partly derive from the graft donor.

The chain combines TRBV13 with TRBJ2-2; 12 nucleotides line up with TRBD2. Germline trimming cut 0 bases from V and 3 bases from J; bases unmatched to any gene: 2. The CDR3 is 17 residues long. The germline V gene encodes CDR1 PRHDT and CDR2 FYEKMQ (reference sequence). The CDR3 region has the DNA TGTGCCAGCAGCTTAGGGACTAGCGGGAGTCACACCGGGGAGCTGTTTTTT. Its translation: CASSLGTSGSHTGELFF. The entire variable domain, with the rest obtained from reference TRBV13 and TRBJ2-2, is as follows: AAGVIQSPRHLIKEKRETATLKCYPIPRHDTVYWYQQGPGQDPQFLISFYEKMQSDKGSIPDRFSAQQFSDYHSELNMSSLELGDSALYFCASSLGTSGSHTGELFFGEGSRLTVL.

The V and J genes are TRBV18 and TRBJ2-1, with 11 bases that match TRBD1. The V segment lost 6 bases and the J segment 5 bases; nucleotides outside the gene matches: 15. Germline loops: CDR1 KGHSH, CDR2 LQKENI. The CDR3 is made up of 18 amino acids. The CDR3 DNA is TGTGCCAGCTCTGAGGGACAGGGGGTATTAGTTGGAAACAATGAGCAGTTCTTC. It codes for CASSEGQGVLVGNNEQFF.

A note on this clone: The germline gene is not matched at one end of the junction; a read error may be the cause. The sample contains more than one DNA sequence encoding this CDR3. The chain carries TRBV28 and TRBJ2-3; D unclear. This CDR3 has 13 residues. CDR1 and CDR2 from the germline V gene are MDHEN and SYDVKM. The CDR3 bases are TGTGCCAGCAGTTTAGGTAGCCCAGATACACAGTATTTT. Its translation: CASSLGSPDTQYF.

The gene calls are TRBV5-1 and TRBJ2-6, with 7 bases fitting TRBD1. Germline-derived CDR1 and CDR2 are SGHRS and YFSETQ. CDR3 size: 19 residues. Unmatched junction bases numbered 15, after V lost 3 bases and J lost 3 bases. This chain's CDR3 is CASSWGQPFLRDGANVLTF. The CDR3 DNA is TGCGCCAGCAGCTGGGGACAGCCCTTTCTGAGAGATGGGGCCAACGTCCTGACTTTC.

The chain employs TRBV19 and TRBJ2-3, with 7 nucleotides matching TRBD1. The germline gives CDR1 LNHDA, CDR2 SQIVND (reference sequence). The CDR3 spans 15 residues. The junction had 7 bases not matched to a gene; V was cut back by 5 bases and J by 2 bases. CDR3 coding DNA: TGTGCCAGTAGTCACGGACAGGATCTCACAGATACGCAGTATTTT. Its translation: CASSHGQDLTDTQYF.

The V call is TRBV5-6, the J call TRBJ2-2, with unresolved D. With 1 base removed from V and 6 bases from J, the gap between germline ends came to 4 bases. Germline-derived CDR1 and CDR2 are SGHDT and YYEEEE. The CDR3 is 12 amino acids. The CDR3 nucleotides read TGTGCCAGCAGCTTGATCTCCGGGGAGCTGTTTTTT. Translating gives CASSLISGELFF.

The sample holds one count of this clone. The chain employs TRBV6-1 and TRBJ2-2, with TRBD2 matching 8 bases. This CDR3 region has 15 residues. J was trimmed by 3 bases and V by 5 bases; bases with no gene match: 5. Germline V gives CDR1 MNHNS, CDR2 SASEGT. The DNA for the CDR3 is TGTGCCAGCAGTATTAGGACTAGCTACACCGGGGAGCTGTTTTTT. Protein: CASSIRTSYTGELFF.